A single sample is the source of the 20 T cell receptor beta chains below, sequenced in a study of cytomegalovirus exposure and HLA in healthy donors. A multiplex PCR was run with 60 Vbeta primers and 13 Jbeta primers. Generated by immunoSEQ multiplex PCR, the TCRdb table keeps only in-frame clones and is missing some. The sample lists about 170,000 clones, approximately 80% seen once, with 4.9% in the top ten. Material for sequencing was PBMCs. The receptors here all came from a woman under 30 in good health and CMV-seropositive.

This clone occurred once. The V call is TRBV7-6, the J call TRBJ2-1; 12 nucleotides agree with TRBD2. With V trimmed by 2 bases and J by 7 bases, 3 bases remained unmatched. From germline, CDR1 is SGHVS and CDR2 FNYEAQ. This CDR3 is built from 15 residues. In nucleotides, the CDR3 is TGTGCCAGCAGCTTACTAGCGGGGGGGGTGAATGAGCAGTTCTTC. It yields the protein CASSLLAGGVNEQFF. The full variable domain, with the rest looked up from reference TRBV7-6 and TRBJ2-1, is GAGVSQSPRYKVTKRGQDVALRCDPISGHVSLYWYRQALGQGPEFLTYFNYEAQQDKSGLPNDRFSAERPEGSISTLTIQRTEQRDSAMYRCASSLLAGGVNEQFFGPGTRLTVL.

The gene calls are TRBV6-5 and TRBJ1-2, with TRBD1 matching over 9 bases. The CDR3 extends over 16 amino acids. V was pared by 3 bases and J by 4 bases, with 9 bases of the junction left unmatched. Germline CDR1 and CDR2: MNHEY and SVGAGI. CDR3 in amino acids: CASSYYQTGGGYGYTF. Here the CDR3 DNA reads TGTGCCAGCAGTTATTATCAGACAGGGGGGGGCTATGGCTACACCTTC.

V and J are TRBV11-2 and TRBJ1-4; a weak D match, TRBD1 (6 bases). Germline values: CDR1 SGHAT, CDR2 FQNNGV. V lost 5 bases and J lost 2, with 18 bases in between. The CDR3 length is 17 residues. The CDR3 DNA reads TGTGCCAGCAGCCTACGAGGGGGGGCGCTTACTAATGAAAAACTGTTTTTT. It specifies CASSLRGGALTNEKLFF.

The CDR3 region is CASSDYRVSSNQPQHF. The CDR3 coding sequence is TGTGCCAGCAGTGATTACAGGGTTTCGAGCAATCAGCCCCAGCATTTT. The chain is built from TRBV6-1 and TRBJ1-5; weak D call: TRBD1 (6 bases). CDR3 size: 16 residues. V was clipped by 3 bases and J by 1 base, with 13 bases between them. Germline V gene data show CDR1 as MNHNS and CDR2 as SASEGT.

CDR3 amino acids: CASWDREGQPQHF. CDR3 sequence (DNA): TGTGCCAGCTGGGACAGGGAAGGTCAGCCCCAGCATTTT. This rearrangement joins TRBV27 to TRBJ1-5; 9 bases are shared with TRBD1. Germline V gene sequence: CDR1 MNHEY, CDR2 SMNVEV (reference sequence). The CDR3 runs 13 residues. Losses at the gene ends were 8 bases for V and 6 bases for J; bases not matched to a gene: 5.

J is TRBJ2-1 and V is TRBV7-9, with D tentatively TRBD2 (7 bases). Germline V gene lookup returns CDR1 SEHNR and CDR2 FQNEAQ (reference sequence). V lost 1 base and J lost 8, with 12 bases in between. The CDR3 contains 14 residues. CDR3 residues: CASSLGWGGYEQFF. The DNA of the CDR3 is TGTGCCAGCAGCTTAGGGTGGGGGGGCTATGAGCAGTTCTTC.

The V gene is TRBV5-6, the J gene TRBJ2-1; 11 bases align to TRBD2. Germline V gene lookup returns CDR1 SGHDT and CDR2 YYEEEE. The CDR3 extends over 15 amino acids. V shed 4 bases, J shed 8 bases, and the junction held 8 bases outside the gene matches. The chain's CDR3 is CASSALSGGAYEQFF. The CDR3 DNA reads TGTGCCAGCAGCGCGCTTAGCGGGGGGGCTTATGAGCAGTTCTTC.

This chain links TRBV2 with TRBJ2-1; D is undetermined. Germline V lookup: CDR1 SNHLY, CDR2 FYNNEI. V was pared by 4 bases and J by 8 bases, with 6 bases between. The CDR3 length is 11 residues. The CDR3 nucleotides read TGTGCCAGCAGTGTATCCCATGAGCAGTTCTTC. Protein: CASSVSHEQFF.

This chain joins TRBV9 and TRBJ2-2; 8 bases are a match to TRBD1. The CDR3 contains 15 residues. The germline gives CDR1 SGDLS, CDR2 YYNGEE. J lost 6 bases, V lost 3 bases, and 7 bases had no gene match. DNA for the CDR3: TGTGCCAGCAGCGCCTTTGGGACAGGCGCCGGGGAGCTGTTTTTT. As protein: CASSAFGTGAGELFF.

The chain couples TRBV5-1 to TRBJ1-4; the D gene is possibly TRBD1 (6 bases). Trimming shortened V by 1 base and J by 8 bases, and 15 bases separated the two germline ends. The CDR3 length is 15 residues. Germline V lookup: CDR1 SGHRS, CDR2 YFSETQ. Here the CDR3 DNA reads TGCGCCAGCAGCTTGACAGGGAACAGAAGGGAAAAACTGTTTTTT. As protein: CASSLTGNRREKLFF. The complete variable domain, with remaining parts taken from reference TRBV5-1 and TRBJ1-4, reads KAGVTQTPRYLIKTRGQQVTLSCSPISGHRSVSWYQQTPGQGLQFLFEYFSETQRNKGNFPGRFSGRQFSNSRSEMNVSTLELGDSALYLCASSLTGNRREKLFFGSGTQLSVL.

CDR3 loop: CASSGDSQETQYF. The CDR3 DNA reads TGTGCCAGCAGCGGGGACTCCCAAGAGACCCAGTACTTC. The rearrangement links TRBV5-4 to TRBJ2-5, with TRBD2 as a possible D gene (6 bases). V was pared by 4 bases and J by 1 base, with 8 bases between. The CDR3 consists of 13 residues. Germline values: CDR1 SGHNT, CDR2 YYREEE (reference sequence).

The rearrangement links TRBV2 to TRBJ2-7; D may be TRBD2 (6 bases). Trimming left V 4 bases short and J 3 bases short, with 7 bases between. Germline values: CDR1 SNHLY, CDR2 FYNNEI. The CDR3 is 12 residues long. Here the CDR3 reads CASSVEGYEQYF. Here the CDR3 DNA reads TGTGCCAGCAGTGTGGAGGGCTACGAGCAGTACTTC.

The gene calls are TRBV28 and TRBJ2-3, with a weak D call TRBD1 (6 bases). The CDR3 contains 15 residues. Germline CDR1 reads MDHEN; CDR2 reads SYDVKM. The V and J ends lost 4 bases and 3 bases respectively, with 14 bases between them. CDR3: CASSYANRETDTQYF. For the CDR3, the DNA is TGTGCCAGCAGTTACGCAAACAGGGAAACAGATACGCAGTATTTT.

V and J are TRBV29-1 and TRBJ2-3; 8 positions agree with TRBD1. This CDR3 comprises 13 residues. The ends lost 7 bases at V and 5 bases at J; junction bases unmatched: 8. The germline gives CDR1 SQVTM, CDR2 ANQGSEA. The CDR3 here is CSGGQVQGDTQYF. DNA for the CDR3: TGCAGCGGGGGACAGGTTCAGGGAGATACGCAGTATTTT.

This clone occurred once. The chain is built from TRBV2 and TRBJ2-3; possibly TRBD1 for D (6 bases). There are 13 residues in the CDR3. Germline assignment: CDR1 SNHLY and CDR2 FYNNEI. The V gene lost 6 bases and the J gene lost 4 bases, with 11 bases spanning the gap. CDR3 protein: CASRGTWADTQYF. The CDR3 DNA follows: TGTGCCAGCAGGGGGACATGGGCAGATACGCAGTATTTT.

The chain recombines TRBV4-3 with TRBJ2-7, with 9 nucleotides matching TRBD1. Germline V CDR1 and CDR2: LGHNA, YSLEER. The CDR3 extends over 15 amino acids. V lost 0 bases and J lost 2; bases outside the gene matches: 2. In nucleotides, the CDR3 is TGCGCCAGCAGCCAAGAGGACAGGGGTCCCTACGAGCAGTACTTC. Protein product: CASSQEDRGPYEQYF.

The chain combines TRBV5-1 with TRBJ2-5; D uncertain. The DNA end favors TRBJ2-7, so the J call may be wrong. Germline CDR1 reads SGHRS; CDR2 reads YFSETQ. The CDR3 spans 13 residues. The CDR3 DNA follows: TGCGCCAGCAGCCTAAAACAGTCCTACGAGCAGTACTTC. Its protein is CASSLKQSYEQYF.

The chain joins TRBV6-5 to TRBJ1-1, with a weak D call TRBD1 (6 bases). Trimming removed 5 bases from V and 7 bases from J, with 14 bases in between. Germline V CDR1 and CDR2: MNHEY, SVGAGI. There are 13 residues in the CDR3. DNA of the CDR3: TGTGCCAGCAGTCCTCAGGGGCGGGTTGAAGCTTTCTTT. Translating gives CASSPQGRVEAFF.

In its sample, this clone was seen a few times. DNA for the CDR3: TGTGCCAGCAGCGCTAACCGGGGGGTGATGATGCCAGAGACCCAGTACTTC. Its translation: CASSANRGVMMPETQYF. The J gene is TRBJ2-5, the V gene TRBV11-2; TRBD2 matches at 7 bases. The germline V gene has CDR1 SGHAT and CDR2 FQNNGV. The ends lost 5 bases at V and 4 bases at J; junction bases unmatched: 16. The CDR3 covers 17 residues.

This chain links TRBV28 with TRBJ1-1; D call uncertain. Trimming cost V 7 bases and J 4 bases, with 31 bases left between them. The CDR3 covers 19 residues. Germline lookup yields CDR1 MDHEN and CDR2 SYDVKM. The CDR3 protein is CASTPRVFGFGRQSTEAFF. The DNA for the CDR3 is TGTGCCAGCACCCCGAGGGTATTTGGGTTTGGCCGCCAGTCCACTGAAGCTTTCTTT.